Following are 32 T cell receptor beta chains from one sample sequenced in a study of CD8 T cells in Susac syndrome. RNA amounts of about 0.5 to 1 ug underwent reverse transcription with random hexamers. Each CDR3 protein gets one entry after TCRdb re-called the immunoSEQ multiplex PCR reads with MiXCR. The sample includes about 250,000 distinct CDR3 sequences, 93% of them seen just once. Specimen: CD4+ T cells from PBMCs. These receptors were taken from a human donor with multiple sclerosis.

CDR3 in amino acids: CAWSAQLGAGENTIYF. The CDR3 coding sequence is TGTGCCTGGAGTGCCCAGTTGGGAGCCGGGGAAAACACCATATATTTT. V usage is TRBV30 and J usage is TRBJ1-3, with D unclear. The CDR3 length is 16 residues. V lost 1 base and J 6 bases, leaving 19 bases between the germline ends. Germline V lookup: CDR1 GTSNPN, CDR2 SVGIG (reference sequence).

The chain joins TRBV7-9 to TRBJ2-1; D call uncertain. CDR3 size: 13 residues. CDR1 SEHNR and CDR2 FQNEAQ come from the germline V gene (reference sequence). Deletions cut 5 bases from V and 4 bases from J, with 9 bases between. The CDR3 sequence is CASSLLNYNEQFF. CDR3 nucleotide sequence: TGTGCCAGCAGCCTACTAAATTACAATGAGCAGTTCTTC. Drawing the rest from reference TRBV7-9 and TRBJ2-1, the complete variable domain is DTGVSQNPRHKITKRGQNVTFRCDPISEHNRLYWYRQTLGQGPEFLTYFQNEAQLEKSRLLSDRFSAERPKGSFSTLEIQRTEQGDSAMYLCASSLLNYNEQFFGPGTRLTVL.

The V call is TRBV19, the J call TRBJ1-1; D ambiguous. V lost 9 bases and J lost 3, with 14 bases in between. CDR1 and CDR2 (germline): LNHDA, SQIVND (reference sequence). The CDR3 runs 13 residues. The CDR3 DNA reads TGTGCCAGCTCCAAGATCGGCGACACTGAAGCTTTCTTT. This gives the protein CASSKIGDTEAFF. The full variable domain, with the rest looked up from reference TRBV19 and TRBJ1-1, is DGGITQSPKYLFRKEGQNVTLSCEQNLNHDAMYWYRQDPGQGLRLIYYSQIVNDFQKGDIAEGYSVSREKKESFPLTVTSAQKNPTAFYLCASSKIGDTEAFFGQGTRLTVV.

The count of this clonotype is one. J is TRBJ2-1 and V is TRBV4-1; possible D gene TRBD2, 6 bases. This CDR3 spans 14 amino acids. CDR1 and CDR2 (germline): MGHRA, YSYEKL. Trimming left V 3 bases short and J 5 bases short, with 11 bases between. The CDR3 reads CASSQFWGDNEQFF. The CDR3 region has the DNA TGCGCCAGCAGCCAGTTCTGGGGGGACAATGAGCAGTTCTTC.

The chain combines TRBV9 with TRBJ2-7, with 8 bases aligning to TRBD1. Germline CDR1 reads SGDLS; CDR2 reads YYNGEE. The ends lost 0 bases at V and 3 bases at J; junction bases unmatched: 2. This CDR3 comprises 14 residues. Here the CDR3 reads CASSVVQGGYEQYV. In nucleotides, the CDR3 is TGTGCCAGCAGCGTAGTACAGGGGGGCTACGAGCAGTACGTC.

This chain links TRBV6-6 with TRBJ2-5; D may be TRBD1 (6 bases). From germline, CDR1 is MNHNY and CDR2 SVGAGI (reference sequence). V lost 5 bases, J lost 5 bases, and 21 bases lay in between. This CDR3 has 16 amino acids. The CDR3 is CASSGRRQGFGETQYF. The CDR3 coding sequence is TGTGCCAGCAGTGGCCGAAGGCAGGGGTTCGGGGAGACCCAGTACTTC.

This sequence joins TRBV30 and TRBJ2-1; D unresolved. The length of the CDR3 is 14 residues. Germline V lookup: CDR1 GTSNPN, CDR2 SVGIG (reference sequence). Deletions cut 3 bases from V and 0 bases from J, with 9 bases between. In nucleotides, the CDR3 is TGTGCCTGGAGGCGACCGAGCTCCTACAATGAGCAGTTCTTC. This translates into CAWRRPSSYNEQFF.

The rearrangement links TRBV5-4 to TRBJ2-1, with 12 positions matching TRBD2. The germline V gene has CDR1 SGHNT and CDR2 YYREEE (reference sequence). J was trimmed by 10 bases and V by 4 bases; bases with no gene match: 6. This CDR3 contains 14 residues. As DNA, the CDR3 is TGTGCCAGCAGCCCCCGACTAGCGGGGGACGAGCAGTTCTTC. It codes for CASSPRLAGDEQFF.

The V call is TRBV20-1, the J call TRBJ1-1; unclear D gene. The V gene lost 4 bases and the J gene lost 0 bases, with 9 bases spanning the gap. The CDR3 totals 13 residues. Germline V lookup: CDR1 DFQATT, CDR2 SNEGSKA (reference sequence). CDR3 coding DNA: TGCAGTGCTACCCTACAGATGAACACTGAAGCTTTCTTT. Translated: CSATLQMNTEAFF.

The rearrangement joins TRBV18 to TRBJ1-4, with D maybe TRBD1 (5 bases). Germline V gives CDR1 KGHSH, CDR2 LQKENI. This CDR3 has 14 residues. The germline V and J ends were trimmed by 0 bases and 5 bases, with 7 bases remaining between them. The CDR3 sequence: CASSPPSGNEKLFF. CDR3 sequence (DNA): TGTGCCAGCTCACCACCGTCAGGGAATGAAAAACTGTTTTTT.

This clonotype was observed a few times. The chain joins TRBV5-1 to TRBJ1-5; D gene ambiguous. Germline CDR1 is SGHRS and CDR2 is YFSETQ. With 0 bases removed from V and 1 base from J, the gap between germline ends came to 5 bases. This CDR3 region has 14 residues. This chain's CDR3 is CASSLGGSNQPQHF. CDR3 DNA: TGCGCCAGCAGCTTGGGTGGGAGCAATCAGCCCCAGCATTTT.

The chain recombines TRBV5-1 with TRBJ2-3; a weak D match, TRBD1 (6 bases). Trimming removed 5 bases from V and 3 bases from J, with 10 bases in between. The germline gives CDR1 SGHRS, CDR2 YFSETQ. This CDR3 comprises 13 residues. The CDR3 bases are TGCGCCAGCAGGGTGGGGGCTACAGATACGCAGTATTTT. Translation: CASRVGATDTQYF.

Only one count was recorded for this clonotype. V gene TRBV20-1 combines with J gene TRBJ1-6; tentative D call: TRBD1 (6 bases). Germline V lookup: CDR1 DFQATT, CDR2 SNEGSKA (reference sequence). The V end lost 0 bases, the J end lost 5 bases, and 11 bases lay between the germline ends. The CDR3 is made up of 15 amino acids. The CDR3 coding sequence is TGCAGTGCTAGAGATGGGGGGCCGGATAATTCACCCCTCCACTTT. Its protein is CSARDGGPDNSPLHF.

V usage is TRBV5-1 and J usage is TRBJ1-3, with 8 bases that match TRBD1. This CDR3 spans 14 amino acids. The V gene end was trimmed by 3 bases and the J gene end by 3 bases; junction bases not matched to a gene: 2. Germline assignment: CDR1 SGHRS and CDR2 YFSETQ. CDR3 sequence (DNA): TGCGCCAGCAGCTCGACAGGGGTTGGAAACACCATATATTTT. This translates into CASSSTGVGNTIYF. Combining the CDR3 with reference TRBV5-1 and TRBJ1-3 gives the whole variable domain KAGVTQTPRYLIKTRGQQVTLSCSPISGHRSVSWYQQTPGQGLQFLFEYFSETQRNKGNFPGRFSGRQFSNSRSEMNVSTLELGDSALYLCASSSTGVGNTIYFGEGSWLTVV.

V usage is TRBV14 and J usage is TRBJ2-1; 8 bases match TRBD1. V was pared by 4 bases and J by 8 bases, with 16 bases of the junction left unmatched. This CDR3 contains 17 residues. In germline, CDR1 is SGHDN, CDR2 FVKESK. The CDR3 sequence is CASSPKPGRGPFDEQFF. For the CDR3, the DNA is TGTGCCAGCAGCCCCAAGCCCGGCAGGGGGCCGTTCGATGAGCAGTTCTTC.

This chain connects TRBV28 to TRBJ2-7; TRBD1 is a possible D gene (6 bases). With 5 bases removed from V and 2 bases from J, the gap between germline ends came to 16 bases. The CDR3 sequence is 15 residues long. Germline V lookup: CDR1 MDHEN, CDR2 SYDVKM. The CDR3 sequence is CASSPHQQGTYEQYF. CDR3 DNA: TGTGCCAGCAGTCCACACCAACAGGGAACCTACGAGCAGTACTTC.

The V and J genes are TRBV29-1 and TRBJ1-4; TRBD1 agrees at 7 bases. The CDR3 spans 17 residues. From germline, CDR1 is SQVTM and CDR2 ANQGSEA. Germline trimming cut 4 bases from V and 0 bases from J; bases unmatched to any gene: 11. CDR3 in amino acids: CSVGDLGGGTTNEKLFF. In DNA form, the CDR3 reads TGCAGCGTTGGGGACCTGGGAGGGGGCACAACTAATGAAAAACTGTTTTTT.

This chain uses TRBV5-6 with TRBJ1-2, with 7 positions matching TRBD1. The junction had 4 bases not matched to a gene; V was cut back by 4 bases and J by 4 bases. The CDR3 runs to 13 residues. CDR1 and CDR2 from the germline V gene are SGHDT and YYEEEE. The CDR3 DNA is TGTGCCAGCAGCCAAGGGGGCGCCTATGGCTACACCTTC. It specifies CASSQGGAYGYTF.

The rearrangement links TRBV7-3 to TRBJ2-3; D is possibly TRBD2 (6 bases). This CDR3 spans 15 amino acids. Germline values: CDR1 SGHTA, CDR2 FQGTGA. Trimming pared 5 bases from V and 2 bases from J, leaving 14 bases between. CDR3 DNA sequence: TGTGCCAGCAGCCCCCACGGCGGGACCACAGATACGCAGTATTTT. Amino acid sequence: CASSPHGGTTDTQYF.

The CDR3 coding sequence is TGTGCCAGCAAATCCCGAACAGGCCTTAACACTGAAGCTTTCTTT. It is translated as CASKSRTGLNTEAFF. This chain joins TRBV6-1 and TRBJ1-1, with D possibly matching TRBD1 (5 bases). Germline assignment: CDR1 MNHNS and CDR2 SASEGT. The CDR3 covers 15 residues. Trimming removed 7 bases from V and 2 bases from J, with 17 bases in between.

The chain links TRBV6-1 to TRBJ1-5, with 11 bases fitting TRBD1. V was clipped by 6 bases and J by 4 bases; unmatched bases: 8. CDR3 size: 16 residues. From germline, CDR1 is MNHNS and CDR2 SASEGT. CDR3 region: CASRPTGTGGNQPQHF. The CDR3 region has the DNA TGTGCCAGCAGACCTACCGGGACAGGGGGGAATCAGCCCCAGCATTTT.

The chain combines TRBV5-1 with TRBJ2-3, with D tentatively TRBD1 or TRBD2 (5 bases each). Germline loops: CDR1 SGHRS, CDR2 YFSETQ. The germline V and J ends were trimmed by 0 bases and 1 base, with 12 bases remaining between them. CDR3 length: 16 amino acids. CDR3 in amino acids: CASSLDGARGTDTQYF. The CDR3, as DNA: TGCGCCAGCAGCTTGGATGGGGCGAGGGGCACAGATACGCAGTATTTT.

CDR3 in DNA: TGTGCCAGCAGGGGAAACAGGAACACCGGGGAGCTGTTTTTT. This translates into CASRGNRNTGELFF. The J gene is TRBJ2-2, the V gene TRBV7-2; D gene uncertain. V was trimmed by 6 bases and J by 1 base, leaving 9 bases between them. This CDR3 is built from 14 residues. CDR1 and CDR2 from the germline V gene are SGHTA and FQGNSA.

The V gene is TRBV6-2 or TRBV6-3, the J gene TRBJ1-5; D is possibly TRBD1 (5 bases). V was shortened by 6 bases and J by 0 bases, with 21 bases between the two germline ends. CDR3 size: 18 residues. Germline CDR1 is MNHEY and CDR2 is SVGEGT. CDR3 in amino acids: CASRKQWSYRYSNQPQHF. The CDR3 bases are TGTGCCAGCAGAAAGCAGTGGAGTTACAGGTATAGCAATCAGCCCCAGCATTTT.

This chain connects TRBV9 to TRBJ2-1; TRBD2 matches 13 bases. Germline V gene lookup returns CDR1 SGDLS and CDR2 YYNGEE. The CDR3 runs 17 residues. J was trimmed by 6 bases and V by 2 bases; bases with no gene match: 8. The CDR3 coding sequence is TGTGCCAGCAGCGTCTCACCCGGGACTAGCGGGGTCAATGAGCAGTTCTTC. It translates to CASSVSPGTSGVNEQFF.

The rearrangement joins TRBV7-9 to TRBJ1-1; D perhaps matches TRBD1 (5 bases). V lost 3 bases to trimming and J lost 5 bases, with 10 bases between them. CDR3 length: 13 amino acids. Germline V CDR1 and CDR2: SEHNR, FQNEAQ (reference sequence). The CDR3 DNA follows: TGTGCCAGCAGCTTGTGGGGGAGGACTGAAGCTTTCTTT. It codes for CASSLWGRTEAFF.

This rearrangement joins TRBV18 to TRBJ2-7; 11 positions match TRBD2. V gave up 5 bases and J gave up 4 bases; unmatched junction bases: 7. The CDR3 has 15 amino acids. The germline V gene encodes CDR1 KGHSH and CDR2 LQKENI. This CDR3 reads CASSTSSGGRYEQYF. Here the CDR3 DNA reads TGTGCCAGCTCAACTTCTAGCGGGGGGCGGTACGAGCAGTACTTC. The variable domain in full, completed from reference TRBV18 and TRBJ2-7, reads NAGVMQNPRHLVRRRGQEARLRCSPMKGHSHVYWYRQLPEEGLKFMVYLQKENIIDESGMPKERFSAEFPKEGPSILRIQQVVRGDSAAYFCASSTSSGGRYEQYFGPGTRLTVT.

The CDR3 DNA is TGCGCCAGCAGCCCAATCAACAGCATTTCTAACTATGGCTACACCTTC. The encoded protein is CASSPINSISNYGYTF. The rearrangement joins TRBV5-1 to TRBJ1-2; D uncertain. Germline V lookup: CDR1 SGHRS, CDR2 YFSETQ. The germline V and J ends were trimmed by 4 bases and 0 bases, with 16 bases remaining between them. The CDR3 is made up of 16 amino acids.

The chain employs TRBV7-9 and TRBJ2-1, with 12 bases matching TRBD2. Looked up from germline, CDR1 is SEHNR and CDR2 is FQNEAQ (reference sequence). V was pared by 5 bases and J by 6 bases, with 8 bases of the junction left unmatched. The CDR3 is 16 residues long. The CDR3 protein is CASSTRLAGDRNEQFF. In nucleotides, the CDR3 is TGTGCCAGCAGCACCCGACTAGCGGGAGACCGCAATGAGCAGTTCTTC.

A single count supports this clonotype. This chain links TRBV19 with TRBJ2-1, with unresolved D. The germline V gene has CDR1 LNHDA and CDR2 SQIVND (reference sequence). Trimming took off 1 base at V and 8 bases at J, with 12 bases between the two ends. This CDR3 spans 14 amino acids. The CDR3 DNA is TGTGCCAGTAGTATAGGTAACCCCCGGGATGAGCAGTTCTTC. Its translation: CASSIGNPRDEQFF.

The J gene is TRBJ2-1, the V gene TRBV2; TRBD1 matches 9 bases. Germline V gene data show CDR1 as SNHLY and CDR2 as FYNNEI. V shed 6 bases, J shed 4 bases, and the junction held 7 bases outside the gene matches. This CDR3 region has 15 residues. The CDR3 is CASSGGTGLYNEQFF. CDR3 DNA: TGTGCCAGCAGCGGGGGGACAGGGTTATACAATGAGCAGTTCTTC. Drawing the rest from reference TRBV2 and TRBJ2-1, the complete variable domain is EPEVTQTPSHQVTQMGQEVILRCVPISNHLYFYWYRQILGQKVEFLVSFYNNEISEKSEIFDDQFSVERPDGSNFTLKIRSTKLEDSAMYFCASSGGTGLYNEQFFGPGTRLTVL.

This chain uses TRBV30 with TRBJ1-5, with D tentatively TRBD1 (5 bases). CDR3 length equals 13 residues. The V end was cut by 1 base, the J end by 7 bases, with 11 bases between. Germline assignment: CDR1 GTSNPN and CDR2 SVGIG (reference sequence). CDR3 protein: CAWSGPQGQPQHF. The DNA for the CDR3 is TGTGCCTGGAGTGGCCCCCAGGGCCAGCCCCAGCATTTT.